This TCR beta chain was profiled in a study of cytomegalovirus exposure and HLA in healthy donors. Primers included in the PCR were 60 Vbeta and 13 Jbeta primers. Libraries were prepared by immunoSEQ multiplex PCR; TCRdb keeps only in-frame clonotypes and omits some of them. Here the sample spans 100,000 to 150,000 clones, around 85% being singletons. Germline V gene data show CDR1 as MNHEY and CDR2 as SMNVEV (reference sequence). Trimming stripped 2 bases from V and 4 bases from J, with 14 bases between. The CDR3 covers 15 residues. The source is a boy aged 10-17 years in good health and CMV-seronegative. V usage is TRBV27 and J usage is TRBJ1-1; D might be TRBD1 (6 bases). The sequenced material came from PBMCs. CDR3 loop: CASSLMDSRGTEAFF. CDR3 sequence (DNA): TGTGCCAGCAGTTTAATGGACAGTCGCGGCACTGAAGCTTTCTTT.